A selection of T cell receptor beta chains follows, all from one sample in a study of tumor T cells in aggressive B-cell lymphoma. The assay was immunoSEQ multiplex PCR, and TCRdb's table has in-frame clones only and misses some. The table includes about 3,500 clones, around 95% detected once. Sequences were obtained from tumor tissue. These receptors were taken from an adult with diffuse large B cell lymphoma. Each CDR3 is given with its conserved first and last residue. A D gene is named only where the DNA matches it firmly. Clone size is shown for a subset of rows, as once, few, many or a class of expanded clone.

d_gene	v_gene	abundance	j_gene	CDR3aa	CDR3nt
TRBD2	TRBV5-4	-	TRBJ2-3	CASSLDASGSMVDTQYF	TGTGCCAGCAGCTTGGATGCTAGCGGGAGTATGGTAGATACGCAGTATTTT
TRBD1	TRBV7-9	-	TRBJ1-4	CASSLDRVGEKLFF	TGTGCCAGCAGCCTTGACAGGGTGGGGGAAAAACTGTTTTTT
TRBD2	TRBV13	-	TRBJ2-1	CASSQELAAFYNEQFF	TGTGCCAGCAGCCAAGAACTAGCGGCTTTCTACAATGAGCAGTTCTTC
-	TRBV4-1	-	TRBJ1-2	CASSQDSYGYTF	TGCGCCAGCAGCCAAGACAGTTATGGCTACACCTTC
TRBD1	TRBV18	-	TRBJ1-1	CASSPYGTGITEAFF	TGTGCCAGCTCACCTTATGGGACAGGGATAACTGAAGCTTTCTTT
-	TRBV29-1	-	TRBJ1-2	CSVAEGGRGYGYTF	TGCAGCGTTGCGGAGGGGGGGCGCGGCTATGGCTACACCTTC
-	TRBV7-9	-	TRBJ2-6	CASSLWDTHSGANVLTF	TGTGCCAGCAGCTTGTGGGACACTCACTCTGGGGCCAACGTCCTGACTTTC
-	TRBV21-1	-	TRBJ2-7	CTSSKAVKHRSFYEQYF	TGTACCAGCAGCAAAGCAGTCAAGCACAGATCCTTCTACGAGCAGTACTTC
-	TRBV27	-	TRBJ2-7	CASSLRADKSYEQYF	TGTGCCAGCAGCCTCCGGGCGGACAAGTCCTACGAACAGTACTTC
-	TRBV21-1	-	TRBJ2-1	CANLAASYNEQFF	TGTGCCAACTTAGCGGCTTCCTACAATGAGCAGTTCTTC
TRBD1	TRBV7-9	-	TRBJ2-7	CASIRWTGGGEQYF	TGTGCCAGCATCAGATGGACAGGGGGCGGCGAGCAGTACTTC
-	TRBV2	-	TRBJ1-1	CASSEMLGNTEAFF	TGTGCCAGCAGTGAAATGCTAGGGAACACTGAAGCTTTCTTT
TRBD1	TRBV7-9	once	TRBJ1-2	CASSLEGTGRGYTF	TGTGCCAGCAGCTTAGAAGGGACAGGTCGGGGCTACACCTTC
-	TRBV11-3	few	TRBJ2-2	CASSPGDSNTGELFF	TGTGCCAGCAGCCCGGGGGACTCGAACACCGGGGAGCTGTTTTTT
-	TRBV27	once	TRBJ2-7	CASSKPDLYSYEQYF	TGTGCCAGCAGTAAACCGGACTTATATTCCTACGAGCAGTACTTC
-	TRBV20-1	-	TRBJ2-5	CSASPRETQYF	TGCAGTGCTAGCCCTCGAGAGACCCAGTACTTC
TRBD1	TRBV5-8	-	TRBJ1-2	CASSPAYPFPGQNYGYTF	TGTGCCAGCAGCCCGGCTTACCCTTTCCCGGGACAGAACTATGGCTACACCTTC
TRBD1	TRBV19	-	TRBJ2-7	CASSPTGQGSYEQYF	TGTGCCAGTAGTCCAACGGGACAGGGCTCCTACGAGCAGTACTTC
TRBD2	TRBV4-1	-	TRBJ2-1	CASSQVQLAGVGGEQFF	TGCGCCAGCAGCCAAGTTCAACTAGCGGGAGTCGGGGGTGAGCAGTTCTTC
TRBD2	TRBV5-1	-	TRBJ2-2	CASSFASGNTGELFF	TGCGCCAGCAGCTTTGCTAGCGGTAACACCGGGGAGCTGTTTTTT
TRBD1	TRBV7-2	-	TRBJ1-4	CASSLQGQGDEKLFF	TGTGCCAGCAGCTTACAGGGACAGGGAGACGAAAAACTGTTTTTT
-	TRBV5-1	-	TRBJ1-3	CASSLASGNTIYF	TGCGCCAGCAGCCTAGCTTCCGGAAACACCATATATTTT
TRBD1	TRBV5-1	-	TRBJ2-7	CASSVNRGWYEQYF	TGCGCCAGCAGCGTAAACAGGGGGTGGTACGAGCAGTACTTC
-	TRBV5-1	-	TRBJ2-1	CASTTQGEFYNEQFF	TGCGCCAGCACGACCCAGGGCGAATTTTACAATGAGCAGTTCTTC
TRBD1	TRBV7-6	-	TRBJ2-7	CASSPGTGGLYEQYF	TGTGCCAGCAGCCCAGGGACAGGGGGCCTCTACGAGCAGTACTTC
-	TRBV25-1	-	TRBJ2-1	CASSEEGGISYNEQFF	TGTGCCAGCAGTGAAGAGGGCGGGATCTCCTACAATGAGCAGTTCTTC
-	TRBV7-2	-	TRBJ2-2	CASSPTRNTGELFF	TGTGCCAGCAGCCCTACGCGGAACACCGGGGAGCTGTTTTTT
TRBD1	TRBV10-3	-	TRBJ1-2	CAISVEDRDNGYTF	TGTGCCATCAGTGTAGAGGACAGGGATAATGGCTACACCTTC
-	TRBV7-6	-	TRBJ1-1	CASSQPPRGGTEAFF	TGTGCCAGCAGCCAACCCCCTCGGGGGGGCACTGAAGCTTTCTTT
-	TRBV7-9	-	TRBJ2-2	CASSFQGGELFF	TGTGCCAGCAGCTTTCAGGGCGGGGAGCTGTTTTTT
-	TRBV27	-	TRBJ2-7	CASARQASSYEQYF	TGTGCCAGCGCGAGACAGGCCTCCTCCTACGAGCAGTACTTC
-	TRBV7-9	-	TRBJ2-2	CASSLFLNTGELFF	TGTGCCAGCAGCTTGTTTCTGAACACCGGGGAGCTGTTTTTT
-	TRBV5-1	-	TRBJ1-3	CASSLAPGNSGNTIYF	TGCGCCAGCAGCTTGGCTCCAGGCAATTCTGGAAACACCATATATTTT
-	TRBV5-1	-	TRBJ1-2	CASSLGLGKNYGYTF	TGCGCCAGCAGCTTGGGGCTGGGCAAGAACTATGGCTACACCTTC
TRBD1	TRBV13	few	TRBJ1-1	CASSWTGGTEAFF	TGTGCCAGCAGCTGGACAGGGGGCACTGAAGCTTTCTTT
TRBD1	TRBV18	-	TRBJ1-2	CASSPEQGDYGYTF	TGTGCCAGCTCACCAGAACAGGGGGACTATGGCTACACCTTC